Following are 9 T cell receptor beta chains from one sample sequenced in a study of blood T cell repertoires in COVID-19. The method was immunoSEQ multiplex PCR; TCRdb's version includes in-frame clones alone and lacks a portion of them. The sample has about 200,000 clones; around nine tenths are singletons. Material for sequencing was peripheral blood. These receptors came from a man in his 60s who had recovered from COVID-19.

Here the CDR3 reads CASSYGRGATGEQYF. DNA of the CDR3: TGTGCCAGCAGTTACGGGCGGGGGGCTACGGGCGAGCAGTACTTC. The rearrangement uses TRBV11-2 and TRBJ2-7; 8 positions agree with TRBD2. V trimming: 6 bases; J trimming: 6 bases; junction bases outside the gene matches: 13. CDR1 and CDR2 from the germline V gene are SGHAT and FQNNGV. The CDR3 totals 15 residues.

J is TRBJ2-1 and V is TRBV5-1; perhaps TRBD2 as D (5 bases). The V end was cut by 3 bases, the J end by 2 bases, with 12 bases between. The CDR3 is 15 amino acids. The germline V gene has CDR1 SGHRS and CDR2 YFSETQ. Written as DNA, the CDR3 is TGCGCCAGCAGCTCGATCACCGGGGCCTACAATGAGCAGTTCTTC. Protein sequence: CASSSITGAYNEQFF. The full variable domain, its missing parts supplied by reference TRBV5-1 and TRBJ2-1, is KAGVTQTPRYLIKTRGQQVTLSCSPISGHRSVSWYQQTPGQGLQFLFEYFSETQRNKGNFPGRFSGRQFSNSRSEMNVSTLELGDSALYLCASSSITGAYNEQFFGPGTRLTVL.

The CDR3 reads CASSPQAGGSTEAFF. The CDR3 nucleotides are TGTGCCAGCAGCCCTCAGGCAGGGGGGAGCACTGAAGCTTTCTTT. The V and J genes are TRBV9 and TRBJ1-1; 7 bases match TRBD1. The trim removed 4 bases at V and 4 bases at J, leaving 10 bases unmatched. CDR3 size: 15 residues. Looked up from germline, CDR1 is SGDLS and CDR2 is YYNGEE.

The V and J genes are TRBV27 and TRBJ2-3; 9 bases match TRBD2. Germline assignment: CDR1 MNHEY and CDR2 SMNVEV (reference sequence). The V gene end was trimmed by 6 bases and the J gene end by 4 bases; junction bases not matched to a gene: 11. The CDR3 consists of 16 residues. The CDR3 is CASRYFSGSNPDTQYF. DNA of the CDR3: TGTGCCAGCAGGTATTTTAGCGGGAGTAATCCAGATACGCAGTATTTT.

This chain uses TRBV7-9 with TRBJ2-2; 12 bases align to TRBD1. This CDR3 contains 15 residues. Germline V lookup: CDR1 SEHNR, CDR2 FQNEAQ (reference sequence). V lost 8 bases, J lost 5 bases, and 6 bases stayed unmatched. In nucleotides, the CDR3 is TGTGCCAGCTACGAGGGACAGGGGGCGACCGGGGAGCTGTTTTTT. The encoded protein is CASYEGQGATGELFF. Combining the CDR3 with reference TRBV7-9 and TRBJ2-2 gives the whole variable domain DTGVSQNPRHKITKRGQNVTFRCDPISEHNRLYWYRQTLGQGPEFLTYFQNEAQLEKSRLLSDRFSAERPKGSFSTLEIQRTEQGDSAMYLCASYEGQGATGELFFGEGSRLTVL.

The chain recombines TRBV7-8 with TRBJ2-2; D remains unclear. The germline gives CDR1 SGHVS, CDR2 FQNEAQ. This CDR3 is built from 12 residues. V lost 5 bases and J lost 3, with 4 bases in between. Here the CDR3 DNA reads TGTGCCAGCAGCCCGTACACCGGGGAGCTGTTTTTT. Protein sequence: CASSPYTGELFF.

J is TRBJ1-2 and V is TRBV27, with 7 nucleotides matching TRBD1. The CDR3 contains 15 residues. V was pared by 0 bases and J by 3 bases, with 4 bases of the junction left unmatched. The germline V gene encodes CDR1 MNHEY and CDR2 SMNVEV (reference sequence). CDR3 loop: CASSLSTQGDYGYTF. The CDR3 DNA is TGTGCCAGCAGTTTATCCACTCAGGGGGACTATGGCTACACCTTC.

This clone was seen just once. The chain uses TRBV30 and TRBJ2-1; 7 bases agree with TRBD1. The CDR3 extends over 16 amino acids. J gave up 2 bases and V 0 bases, and 7 bases lay outside the gene matches. CDR1 GTSNPN and CDR2 SVGIG come from the germline V gene (reference sequence). Written as DNA, the CDR3 is TGTGCCTGGAGTGTATTGGCACAGGGGCCCTACAATGAGCAGTTCTTC. This gives the protein CAWSVLAQGPYNEQFF.

This clone was seen a single time. V gene TRBV29-1 combines with J gene TRBJ1-1; D is uncertain. The CDR3 has 13 amino acids. Trimming shortened V by 2 bases and J by 2 bases, and 9 bases separated the two germline ends. Germline loops: CDR1 SQVTM, CDR2 ANQGSEA. The CDR3 DNA sequence: TGCAGCGTTGAATCTTACTTAAACACTGAAGCTTTCTTT. Translated: CSVESYLNTEAFF.